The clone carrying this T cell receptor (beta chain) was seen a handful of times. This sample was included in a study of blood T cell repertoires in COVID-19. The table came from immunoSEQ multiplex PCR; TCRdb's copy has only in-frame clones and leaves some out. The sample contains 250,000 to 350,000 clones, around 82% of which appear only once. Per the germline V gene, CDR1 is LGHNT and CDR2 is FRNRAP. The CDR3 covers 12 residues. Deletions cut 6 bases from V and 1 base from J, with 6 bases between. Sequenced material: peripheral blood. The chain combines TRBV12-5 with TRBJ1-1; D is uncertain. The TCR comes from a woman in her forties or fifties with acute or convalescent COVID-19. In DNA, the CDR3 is TGTGCTAGTGGCTCCGGGAACACTGAAGCTTTCTTT. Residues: CASGSGNTEAFF.